This T cell receptor beta chain was sequenced in a study of human T cells and chemical hapten exposure. Study-wide context: From small differences in pooled library volume came most of the variation in per-sample TCR yields.

TCRdb re-called the RACE reads through MiXCR, storing one row per CDR3 protein. The sample carries approximately 120,000 distinct CDR3 sequences, less than 10% recorded once. This clonotype was counted ten times or more. No antigen is known for it. The CDR3 extends over 16 amino acids. CDR1 and CDR2 (germline): WSHSY, SAAADI. V lost 4 bases and J lost 3, with 19 bases in between. Findings of the study overall: Patch test score was positively correlated with the counts of TCRs that had expanded at PT1.

Time point here: patch test 2, 6 weeks after DPC sensitization. Stated treatment: therapeutic diphenylcyclopropenone sensitization with weekly scalp DPC. The genes are TRBV10-2 and TRBJ2-7; D is uncertain. Material: whole blood, obtained in connection with sensitization to the hapten diphenylcyclopropenone (DPC). This receptor was identified in a woman between 40 and 50 years old with alopecia areata. Some clones in this sample may be carry-over from other donors' samples. The CDR3 coding sequence is TGCGCCAGCAGTGCCCGAGTTGTCTCCCCCGTCTACGAGCAGTACTTC. Protein sequence: CASSARVVSPVYEQYF.